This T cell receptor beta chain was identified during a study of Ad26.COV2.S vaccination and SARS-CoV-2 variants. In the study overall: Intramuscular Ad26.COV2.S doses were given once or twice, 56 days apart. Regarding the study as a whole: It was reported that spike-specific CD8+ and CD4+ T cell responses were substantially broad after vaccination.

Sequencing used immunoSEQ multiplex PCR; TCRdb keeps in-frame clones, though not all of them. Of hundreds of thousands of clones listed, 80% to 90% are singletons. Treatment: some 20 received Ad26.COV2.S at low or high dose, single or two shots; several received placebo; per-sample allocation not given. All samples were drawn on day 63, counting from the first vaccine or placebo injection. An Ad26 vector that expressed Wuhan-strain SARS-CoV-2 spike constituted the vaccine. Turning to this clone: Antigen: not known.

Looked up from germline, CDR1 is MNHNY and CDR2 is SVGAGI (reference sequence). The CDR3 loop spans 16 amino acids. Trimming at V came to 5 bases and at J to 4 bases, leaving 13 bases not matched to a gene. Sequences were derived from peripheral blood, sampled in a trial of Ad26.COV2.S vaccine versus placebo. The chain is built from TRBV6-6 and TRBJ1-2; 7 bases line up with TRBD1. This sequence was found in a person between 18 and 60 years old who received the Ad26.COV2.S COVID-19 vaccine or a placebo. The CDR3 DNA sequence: TGTGCCAGCAGTCCAAGCGTCAGGGGGGAGGGCTATGGCTACACCTTC. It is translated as CASSPSVRGEGYGYTF.